Listed below are T cell receptor beta chains from one sample, sequenced in a study of CD4 T cells in relation to SARS-CoV-2 and coronaviruses. The repertoire was sequenced with immunoSEQ multiplex PCR; TCRdb's copy has only in-frame clones and lacks some. This table has about 37,000 clones, 70% to 90% appearing once. The material sequenced was memory CD4+ T cells from PBMCs. The receptor set was obtained from an adult with COVID-19. Both conserved end residues are part of each CDR3. A D gene is named only where the DNA matches it firmly. A clone size is listed for some rows: how often the clone was seen (once, few, many), or a class if it is expanded.

CDR3nt | CDR3aa | j_gene | v_gene | d_gene | abundance
TGTGCCAGCAGTGCCGGCGGGCCCCAGCATTTT | CASSAGGPQHF | TRBJ1-5 | TRBV12-3/TRBV12-4 | . | .
TGTGCCAGCAGTTACAGTGTTGGGCCCTCAGGGGGCGAGCAGTACTTC | CASSYSVGPSGGEQYF | TRBJ2-7 | TRBV6-5 | TRBD1 | .
TGTGCCAGCAGCTTTCATTGGGGTACAGCGGACACTTGGGATACGCAGTATTTT | CASSFHWGTADTWDTQYF | TRBJ2-3 | TRBV21-1 | . | .
TGTGCCAGCTCAGGAACGAGGGGGAAGAACACTGAAGCTTTCTTT | CASSGTRGKNTEAFF | TRBJ1-1 | TRBV18 | . | .
TGTGCCAGCAGCCAAGCTAAAGCGGGTCTAGCCCAAGAGACCCAGTACTTC | CASSQAKAGLAQETQYF | TRBJ2-5 | TRBV4-2 | . | .
TGTGCCAGCAGTTACAAGGGAATGTCTGGCTACACCTTC | CASSYKGMSGYTF | TRBJ1-2 | TRBV6-5 | . | .
TGTGCCAGCAGCCCGCGTTCCAGGGGGGGTGAAAAACTGTTTTTT | CASSPRSRGGEKLFF | TRBJ1-4 | TRBV7-6 | TRBD1 | .
TGCGCCAGCAGCCAAGATAGGGTTGTCGGGACAGGGGGCGAGCAGTACTTC | CASSQDRVVGTGGEQYF | TRBJ2-7 | TRBV4-1 | TRBD1 | .
TGTGCCAGCAGTTTTCAGGGTCGAACGGGGGGCTACACCTTC | CASSFQGRTGGYTF | TRBJ1-2 | TRBV27 | . | .
TGTGCCACCAGCAGATATGGTACCTACGAGCAGTACTTC | CATSRYGTYEQYF | TRBJ2-7 | TRBV15 | . | .
TGTGCCAGCAGCTTAGCGGGAGAGGGTGAGCAGTTCTTC | CASSLAGEGEQFF | TRBJ2-1 | TRBV5-6 | TRBD2 | .
TGTGCCAGCTCATCGAAAAGAAGAAAACTAGCGGGAGCGGTCCCAGATACGCAGTATTTT | CASSSKRRKLAGAVPDTQYF | TRBJ2-3 | TRBV28 | TRBD2 | once
TGTGCCAGCAGTTTATCCCCTTTTTGGCGGGAGACCTACAATGAGCAGTTCTTC | CASSLSPFWRETYNEQFF | TRBJ2-1 | TRBV28 | TRBD2 | .
TGTGCCAGCAGCACCGGGACTCTCCGCACAGATACGCAGTATTTT | CASSTGTLRTDTQYF | TRBJ2-3 | TRBV7-2 | . | .
TGCAGCGCCCAATCTAGCAATCAGCCCCAGCATTTT | CSAQSSNQPQHF | TRBJ1-5 | TRBV29-1 | . | .
TGTGCCAGCAGCTTGAACCATGGACTTAATGAAAAACTGTTTTTT | CASSLNHGLNEKLFF | TRBJ1-4 | TRBV5-5 | . | .
TGTGCCAGCAGCTTAGCCCCGGGACAGACCTACGAGCAGTACTTC | CASSLAPGQTYEQYF | TRBJ2-7 | TRBV7-9 | TRBD1 | .
TGTGCCAGCAGCTTGGTGGGCATTAACACCGGGGAGCTGTTTTTT | CASSLVGINTGELFF | TRBJ2-2 | TRBV5-4 | . | .
TGTGCCAGCGGGGACCATTACACAGATACGCAGTATTTT | CASGDHYTDTQYF | TRBJ2-3 | TRBV6-5 | . | .
TGTGCCAGCAGTTTGGAGACAGCCCAAGAGACCCAGTACTTC | CASSLETAQETQYF | TRBJ2-5 | TRBV28 | . | .
TGTGCCAGCTCACCGGGGAGTCGAGAGACCCAGTACTTC | CASSPGSRETQYF | TRBJ2-5 | TRBV18 | . | .
TGTGCCAGTACGAGACAGGGTGAACAGCCCCAGCATTTT | CASTRQGEQPQHF | TRBJ1-5 | TRBV2 | TRBD1 | .
TGTGCCAGCAGCCCTGGGGGGAGTCCTAATTCACCCCTCCACTTT | CASSPGGSPNSPLHF | TRBJ1-6 | TRBV28 | . | .
TGTGCCAGCATATTAAGGGGGGGGTACAATGAGCAGTTCTTC | CASILRGGYNEQFF | TRBJ2-1 | TRBV28 | . | .
TGTGCCAGCAGCTTGGCCCCCTACGAGCAGTACTTC | CASSLAPYEQYF | TRBJ2-7 | TRBV5-4 | . | .
TGTGCCAGTAGTATCGGTGATACGCAGTATTTT | CASSIGDTQYF | TRBJ2-3 | TRBV19 | . | .
TGTGCCAGCAGCGGGACTAGCGACCACGAGCAGTACTTC | CASSGTSDHEQYF | TRBJ2-7 | TRBV6-5 | TRBD2 | .
TGTGCCAGCAGCCCAGAGGGACAACGAACCGAAGCTTTCTTT | CASSPEGQRTEAFF | TRBJ1-1 | TRBV7-3 | . | .
TGCGCCAGCAGCTTCCGTGAGGGCCCTGACAATGAGCAGTTCTTC | CASSFREGPDNEQFF | TRBJ2-1 | TRBV5-1 | . | .
TGTGCCAGCAGTTACAATGTCTATGGCTACACCTTC | CASSYNVYGYTF | TRBJ1-2 | TRBV28 | . | .